These 26 T cell receptor beta chains share one sample of origin, sequenced in a study of cytomegalovirus exposure and HLA in healthy donors. PCR involved 60 Vbeta and 13 Jbeta primers. Profiling relied on immunoSEQ multiplex PCR, and the TCRdb table lists in-frame clones only, not all of them. The top ten hold roughly 6% of the sample, which has around 45,000 clones, around 56% seen once. The specimen sequenced was PBMCs. The receptor set was obtained from a man between 60 and 70 years old in good health and CMV-seronegative.

This clone occurred a few times. The chain couples TRBV25-1 to TRBJ2-1, with a weak D call TRBD2 (6 bases). Germline V gives CDR1 MGHDK, CDR2 SYGVNS. CDR3 length equals 13 residues. The V gene lost 6 bases and the J gene lost 4 bases, with 10 bases spanning the gap. CDR3 sequence: CASRGGEYNEQFF. CDR3 in DNA: TGTGCCAGCAGGGGGGGTGAATACAATGAGCAGTTCTTC.

This clone was seen only a few times. This CDR3 reads CASSHDLAGGVRETQYF. CDR3 nucleotide sequence: TGTGCCAGCAGCCATGATTTAGCGGGAGGCGTTAGAGAGACCCAGTACTTC. This sequence joins TRBV4-2 and TRBJ2-5, with 10 bases identical to TRBD2. The CDR3 has 17 residues. With V trimmed by 3 bases and J by 4 bases, 11 bases remained unmatched. Germline V gene data show CDR1 as LGHNA and CDR2 as YNFKEQ.

The J gene is TRBJ2-7, the V gene TRBV18; 8 bases fit TRBD2. The V segment lost 6 bases and the J segment 3 bases; nucleotides outside the gene matches: 7. This CDR3 comprises 14 residues. The germline CDR1 and CDR2 sequences are KGHSH and LQKENI. The CDR3 DNA follows: TGTGCCAGCTCCCCGGGACTAGAGCTCTACGAGCAGTACTTC. It translates to CASSPGLELYEQYF.

The V call is TRBV9, the J call TRBJ2-1; D is unclear. Deletions cut 0 bases from V and 5 bases from J, with 6 bases between. The CDR3 has 13 amino acids. Germline CDR1 reads SGDLS; CDR2 reads YYNGEE. The CDR3 DNA reads as TGTGCCAGCAGCGTAGTACAGAACAATGAGCAGTTCTTC. Its protein product is CASSVVQNNEQFF.

The V and J genes are TRBV6-5 and TRBJ1-3; no reliable D call. Germline CDR1 and CDR2: MNHEY and SVGAGI. The CDR3 has 13 amino acids. Trimming cost V 6 bases and J 0 bases, with 6 bases left between them. CDR3: CASRAISGNTIYF. As DNA, the CDR3 is TGTGCCAGCAGAGCGATCTCTGGAAACACCATATATTTT.

The V gene is TRBV6-6, the J gene TRBJ1-2; 7 positions match TRBD1. CDR3 length: 13 residues. Germline V gene lookup returns CDR1 MNHNY and CDR2 SVGAGI (reference sequence). Trimming took 2 bases from V and 8 from J; bases not matched to a gene: 5. The CDR3 region has the DNA TGTGCCAGCAGTTACCGGGACAGTAGCGGCTACACCTTC. Translation: CASSYRDSSGYTF.

This chain links TRBV5-1 with TRBJ1-1; the match to TRBD1 covers 7 bases. After removal of 5 bases from V and 3 bases from J, the junction contained 10 bases not matched to a gene. The CDR3 spans 15 residues. The germline CDR1 and CDR2 sequences are SGHRS and YFSETQ. CDR3 nucleotide sequence: TGCGCCAGCAGAGAAGGGGGCCTGGGGTACACTGAAGCTTTCTTT. Its translation is CASREGGLGYTEAFF.

The chain is built from TRBV5-4 and TRBJ2-1, with a weak D call TRBD1 (6 bases). The V and J ends lost 2 bases and 4 bases respectively, with 13 bases between them. From germline, CDR1 is SGHNT and CDR2 YYREEE (reference sequence). This CDR3 has 15 residues. CDR3 in amino acids: CASSFGTGMYNEQFF. CDR3 DNA sequence: TGTGCCAGCAGCTTCGGTACAGGGATGTACAATGAGCAGTTCTTC.

The CDR3 nucleotides read TGTGCCAGCAGCCTGGGGGGGAGAGAAAAACTGTTTTTT. It translates to CASSLGGREKLFF. The chain uses TRBV7-2 and TRBJ1-4; perhaps TRBD1 as D (5 bases). Germline CDR1 is SGHTA and CDR2 is FQGNSA. This CDR3 is 13 amino acids long. The ends were cut back, 5 bases at V and 8 bases at J, with 12 bases in the middle.

The chain has TRBV9 and TRBJ2-7; 10 nucleotides line up with TRBD2. Looked up from germline, CDR1 is SGDLS and CDR2 is YYNGEE. This CDR3 region has 15 residues. The V segment lost 0 bases and the J segment 2 bases; nucleotides outside the gene matches: 2. CDR3 residues: CASSVGLAGAYEQYF. CDR3 nucleotides: TGTGCCAGCAGCGTAGGTCTAGCGGGAGCCTACGAGCAGTACTTC.

The V gene is TRBV7-2, the J gene TRBJ1-3; weak D call: TRBD1 (5 bases). V was pared by 2 bases and J by 4 bases, with 15 bases between. The germline CDR1 and CDR2 sequences are SGHTA and FQGNSA. The CDR3 is made up of 16 amino acids. The CDR3 coding sequence is TGTGCCAGCAGCTTAAGCTCCAACCGACAGGGAAACACCATATATTTT. It codes for CASSLSSNRQGNTIYF.

This clone was recorded only once. The rearrangement links TRBV7-2 to TRBJ1-1; a possible D gene is TRBD1 (6 bases). CDR1 and CDR2 (germline): SGHTA, FQGNSA. This CDR3 comprises 14 residues. V dropped 7 bases and J dropped 10 bases, with 22 bases sitting between them. This CDR3 is CASTRDRSEPGAFF. DNA of the CDR3: TGTGCCAGCACCCGAGACAGGTCGGAACCGGGAGCTTTCTTT.

V usage is TRBV5-6 and J usage is TRBJ1-5, with 7 nucleotides matching TRBD1. Germline V gene lookup returns CDR1 SGHDT and CDR2 YYEEEE. This CDR3 region has 13 residues. J was trimmed by 7 bases and V by 3 bases; bases with no gene match: 4. DNA for the CDR3: TGTGCCAGCAGCTCACAGGGGAACCAGCCCCAGCATTTT. This encodes CASSSQGNQPQHF.

This chain links TRBV6-4 with TRBJ2-1; perhaps TRBD2 as D (5 bases). CDR1 is MRHNA and CDR2 is SNTAGT in the germline V gene. The germline V and J ends were trimmed by 2 bases and 7 bases, with 15 bases remaining between them. This CDR3 spans 15 amino acids. CDR3 in DNA: TGTGCCAGCAGTGACCAGGACTTACCGGTGAATGAGCAGTTCTTC. This translates into CASSDQDLPVNEQFF.

J is TRBJ1-1 and V is TRBV18, with 8 bases matching TRBD1. Germline-derived CDR1 and CDR2 are KGHSH and LQKENI. The length of the CDR3 is 16 residues. J was trimmed by 5 bases and V by 5 bases; bases with no gene match: 13. CDR3 DNA: TGTGCCAGCTCATCAAAGGGGCAGGGGGCGACGACTGAAGCTTTCTTT. Amino acids: CASSSKGQGATTEAFF.

V is TRBV20-1 and J is TRBJ2-3, with D hard to call. V gave up 6 bases and J gave up 1 base, with 5 bases separating them. This CDR3 is 11 amino acids long. Per germline, CDR1 DFQATT and CDR2 SNEGSKA (reference sequence). This chain's CDR3 is CSAKRTDTQYF. CDR3 bases: TGCAGTGCAAAGCGCACAGATACGCAGTATTTT.

The chain carries TRBV5-1 and TRBJ2-5; D remains unclear. CDR1 is SGHRS, CDR2 YFSETQ, per germline. CDR3 length: 14 residues. Deletions cut 0 bases from V and 2 bases from J, with 8 bases between. The CDR3 here is CASSLVTAQETQYF. The CDR3 nucleotides read TGCGCCAGCAGCTTGGTAACAGCACAAGAGACCCAGTACTTC.

The chain couples TRBV7-8 to TRBJ2-1, with 9 nucleotides matching TRBD1. The CDR3 sequence is 15 residues long. Looked up from germline, CDR1 is SGHVS and CDR2 is FQNEAQ. V dropped 1 base and J dropped 10; count of bases not matched to a gene: 8. CDR3 region: CASSLEAQGAGEQFF. The CDR3 DNA is TGTGCCAGCAGCTTAGAGGCACAGGGGGCGGGGGAGCAGTTCTTC.

V and J are TRBV5-8 and TRBJ2-5; TRBD1 aligns across 12 bases. CDR1 is SGHTS, CDR2 YDEGEE, per germline. V was clipped by 3 bases and J by 4 bases; unmatched bases: 1. CDR3 size: 14 residues. The CDR3 DNA sequence: TGTGCCAGCAGCTCGGGACAGGGGGCAGAGACCCAGTACTTC. Protein: CASSSGQGAETQYF. Filled out from reference TRBV5-8 and TRBJ2-5, the complete variable domain reads EAGVTQSPTHLIKTRGQQATLRCSPISGHTSVYWYQQALGLGLQFLLWYDEGEERNRGNFPPRFSGRQFPNYSSELNVNALELEDSALYLCASSSGQGAETQYFGPGTRLLVL.

The rearrangement joins TRBV30 to TRBJ1-2; no clear D gene. Per germline, CDR1 GTSNPN and CDR2 SVGIG (reference sequence). V lost 6 bases, J lost 5 bases, and 10 bases lay in between. The CDR3 loop spans 11 amino acids. The CDR3 loop reads CACSSGYGYTF. The CDR3 nucleotides are TGTGCCTGTTCCTCCGGTTATGGCTACACCTTC.

This chain links TRBV7-2 with TRBJ2-7; D is perhaps TRBD1 (5 bases). Germline assignment: CDR1 SGHTA and CDR2 FQGNSA. Trimming pared 6 bases from V and 2 bases from J, leaving 14 bases between. The CDR3 is made up of 14 amino acids. The DNA for the CDR3 is TGTGCCAGCAGACTACGAGACAGACCCTACGAGCAGTACTTC. Translated, it gives CASRLRDRPYEQYF.

The chain couples TRBV5-4 to TRBJ2-1; the D gene is possibly TRBD2 (6 bases). The ends were cut back, 3 bases at V and 2 bases at J, with 12 bases in the middle. In germline, CDR1 is SGHNT, CDR2 YYREEE (reference sequence). The length of the CDR3 is 15 residues. Here the CDR3 DNA reads TGTGCCAGCAGCTGGGATGCGGGACCCTACAATGAGCAGTTCTTC. It encodes CASSWDAGPYNEQFF.

This clone was counted a few times. The chain has TRBV5-1 and TRBJ2-2, with 8 bases that match TRBD1. The CDR3 spans 14 residues. Germline V CDR1 and CDR2: SGHRS, YFSETQ. Trimming took 0 bases from V and 7 from J; bases not matched to a gene: 2. DNA for the CDR3: TGCGCCAGCAGCTTGGAAGGGACAGGCGGGGAGCTGTTTTTT. Protein product: CASSLEGTGGELFF.

The chain combines TRBV2 with TRBJ2-4, with 9 bases fitting TRBD1. The ends lost 2 bases at V and 2 bases at J; junction bases unmatched: 4. The length of the CDR3 is 16 residues. CDR1 and CDR2 from the germline V gene are SNHLY and FYNNEI. The CDR3 here is CASSESTGGPKNIQYF. Here the CDR3 DNA reads TGTGCCAGCAGTGAATCGACAGGGGGTCCCAAAAACATTCAGTACTTC.

V gene TRBV29-1 combines with J gene TRBJ1-1; perhaps TRBD1 as D (6 bases). V lost 7 bases and J lost 4, with 16 bases in between. This CDR3 has 13 amino acids. CDR1 is SQVTM and CDR2 is ANQGSEA in the germline V gene. CDR3 nucleotide sequence: TGCAGCGCCGCCTCACAGGGTCGCACTGAAGCTTTCTTT. Its protein product is CSAASQGRTEAFF.

The rearrangement uses TRBV10-2 and TRBJ1-5, with D possibly being TRBD1 (5 bases). Germline V gene sequence: CDR1 WSHSY, CDR2 SAAADI. V lost 4 bases, J lost 6 bases, and 10 bases lay in between. This CDR3 has 13 residues. CDR3 amino acids: CASSVGGTQPQHF. CDR3 DNA sequence: TGCGCCAGCAGTGTTGGGGGGACTCAGCCCCAGCATTTT.